The text below deals with one T cell receptor (beta chain). CDR1 and CDR2 (germline): LGHNA, YSLEER. The CDR3 has 13 residues. With 3 bases removed from V and 5 bases from J, the gap between germline ends came to 11 bases. The sample belongs to a study of T cells in Graves' hyperthyroidism and ophthalmopathy. Study as a whole: The initial diagnosis was the point when peripheral blood was collected, ahead of any treatment.

From RNA transcripts, TCR beta CDR3 regions were amplified. The TCR CDR3 first-round RT-PCR relied on the HTBI primer set. MiXCR, applied by TCRdb to the multiplex PCR reads, yields one record per CDR3 protein. The sample holds hundreds of thousands of distinct CDR3 sequences, around 15% seen once. The source is a woman under 30 with Graves' hyperthyroidism. Material for sequencing was blood. The gene calls are TRBV4-3 and TRBJ2-7; a weak D match, TRBD1 (5 bases). The CDR3 DNA follows: TGCGCCAGCAGCCATACCCAGGGTCACGAGCAGTACTTC. It codes for CASSHTQGHEQYF.